Shown below are 8 T cell receptor beta chains from a single sample sequenced in a study of T cells in Graves' hyperthyroidism and ophthalmopathy (dated by TCRdb to the late 2010s). Receptor amplification or capture employed multiplex PCR. Instrument on record: Illumina HiSeq 2000. The TCR beta CDR3 regions were amplified from RNA transcripts. For the first round of RT-PCR on the TCR CDR3, the HTBI primer set was used together with the Qiagen OneStep RT-PCR kit. Clones were called with MiXCR by TCRdb after fastp trimmed the public reads at Q25, and only in-frame beta chains were retained. Entries that share a CDR3 protein sequence are merged under the most common genes and DNA. This sample comprises approximately 690,000 distinct CDR3 sequences, roughly 20% of them detected only once. In total, the top ten clones hold 34% of the sample. Specimen: blood. The receptors come from a man between 25 and 39 years old with Graves' ophthalmopathy.

This clonotype was seen a handful of times. The J gene is TRBJ1-3, the V gene TRBV5-1, with TRBD1 as a possible D gene (6 bases). Germline CDR1 reads SGHRS; CDR2 reads YFSETQ. V lost 5 bases, J lost 2 bases, and 11 bases lay in between. The CDR3 spans 14 residues. CDR3 amino acids: CASRQDRAGNTIYF. CDR3 coding DNA: TGCGCCAGCAGACAGGACAGAGCTGGAAACACCATATATTTT.

This chain uses TRBV4-2 with TRBJ2-7; D remains ambiguous. Trimming took off 0 bases at V and 2 bases at J, with 11 bases between the two ends. CDR1 is LGHNA, CDR2 YNFKEQ, per germline. The CDR3 covers 15 residues. The CDR3 region is CASSQESGRTYEQYF. The CDR3 DNA reads as TGTGCCAGCAGCCAAGAGTCAGGACGAACCTACGAGCAGTACTTC.

This clonotype was counted between two and nine times. The genes are TRBV4-1 and TRBJ2-2, with unresolved D. In germline, CDR1 is MGHRA, CDR2 YSYEKL. V lost 0 bases and J 6 bases, leaving 8 bases between the germline ends. The CDR3 totals 14 residues. CDR3 DNA sequence: TGCGCCAGCAGCCAAGATTATAGCCCCGGGGAGCTGTTTTTT. Its protein product is CASSQDYSPGELFF.

V is TRBV28 and J is TRBJ2-3; unclear D gene. V was cut by 6 bases and J by 0 bases, with 16 bases left in between. The CDR3 is made up of 16 amino acids. From germline, CDR1 is MDHEN and CDR2 SYDVKM. The CDR3: CASRVGFPTSTDTQYF. As DNA, the CDR3 is TGTGCCAGCAGAGTCGGGTTCCCAACTAGCACAGATACGCAGTATTTT.

This clonotype showed up many times. The CDR3 loop is CASSRDRGDTGELFF. The CDR3 nucleotides read TGTGCCAGCAGCCGGGACAGGGGGGACACCGGGGAGCTGTTTTTT. V gene TRBV11-3 combines with J gene TRBJ2-2, with TRBD1 matching 11 bases. CDR1 and CDR2 from the germline V gene are SGHNT and YENEEA. The trim removed 5 bases at V and 3 bases at J, leaving 2 bases unmatched. This CDR3 comprises 15 residues.

V usage is TRBV4-1 and J usage is TRBJ2-7, with TRBD1 matching over 12 bases. This CDR3 region has 15 residues. Germline lookup yields CDR1 MGHRA and CDR2 YSYEKL. J gave up 6 bases and V 4 bases, and 7 bases lay outside the gene matches. The CDR3: CASSRPGQGAREQYF. The DNA for the CDR3 is TGCGCCAGCAGCCGACCGGGACAGGGGGCACGCGAGCAGTACTTC.

In this sample, this clonotype turned up many times. The chain combines TRBV30 with TRBJ2-7, with D tentatively TRBD1 (6 bases). This CDR3 spans 13 amino acids. CDR1 is GTSNPN and CDR2 is SVGIG in the germline V gene (reference sequence). The V and J ends lost 2 bases and 7 bases respectively, with 15 bases between them. In DNA form, the CDR3 reads TGTGCCTGGAGTTTTCGGACAGCTACGGAGCAGTACTTC. Translation: CAWSFRTATEQYF.

V gene TRBV27 combines with J gene TRBJ2-2, with a tentative D call TRBD2 (5 bases). CDR1 MNHEY and CDR2 SMNVEV come from the germline V gene (reference sequence). V dropped 6 bases and J dropped 2 bases, with 13 bases sitting between them. The CDR3 extends over 15 amino acids. The CDR3 coding sequence is TGTGCCAGCAGCACGAGGGCACTCAACACCGGGGAGCTGTTTTTT. Its translation is CASSTRALNTGELFF.